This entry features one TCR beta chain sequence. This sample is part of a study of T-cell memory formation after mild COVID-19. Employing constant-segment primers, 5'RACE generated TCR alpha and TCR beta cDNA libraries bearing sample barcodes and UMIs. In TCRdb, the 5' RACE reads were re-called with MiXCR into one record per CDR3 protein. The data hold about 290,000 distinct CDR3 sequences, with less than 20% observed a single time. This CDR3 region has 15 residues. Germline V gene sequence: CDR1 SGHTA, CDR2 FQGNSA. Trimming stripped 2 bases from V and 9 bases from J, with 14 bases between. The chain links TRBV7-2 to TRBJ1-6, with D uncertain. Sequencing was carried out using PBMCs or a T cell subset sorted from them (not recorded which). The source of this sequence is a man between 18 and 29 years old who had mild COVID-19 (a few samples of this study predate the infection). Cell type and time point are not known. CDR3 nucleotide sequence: TGTGCCAGCAGCTTATACGGGGATGTGGGTTCACCCCTCCACTTT. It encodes CASSLYGDVGSPLHF.